The entry below gives a single T cell receptor beta chain sequence along with its context. What it binds is not known. The sample comes from a study of cytomegalovirus exposure and HLA in healthy donors. Findings of the study overall: The study labeled approximately 150 TCR beta chains cytomegalovirus-associated.

Here immunoSEQ multiplex PCR was the method, and the copy in TCRdb shows in-frame clones only, minus some. The sample has 65,000 or so clones; 90% to 95% are singletons. This TCR derives from a young man in good health and CMV-seropositive. The specimen sequenced was PBMCs.

CDR3 coding DNA: TGTGCCAGCAGCTTAGGAACAGTGAACACTGAAGCTTTCTTT. Protein: CASSLGTVNTEAFF. The chain links TRBV11-2 to TRBJ1-1; the D is unclear. The CDR3 spans 14 residues. V was clipped by 1 base and J by 0 bases, with 6 bases between them. Germline loops: CDR1 SGHAT, CDR2 FQNNGV.